These T cell receptor beta chains were read from a single sample in a study of T cells after yellow fever vaccination. MiXCR, run by TCRdb on the 5' RACE reads, gives a single entry per CDR3 protein. This sample has some 320,000 distinct CDR3 sequences, with 8.5% to 10% found just once. Sequenced material: CD4+ T cells sorted from PBMCs, taken 5 days after the yellow fever booster vaccination. The source of these receptors is a man between 18 and 35 years old who received the YFV17D yellow fever vaccine. The CDR3 runs from the conserved cysteine through the conserved F or W. The D gene is left open where the match is weak. Clone size appears in some rows only: once, few, many, or a class for an expanded clone.

j_call: TRBJ2-7; clone_size: many; d_call: -; v_call: TRBV2; cdr3_aa: CASNSRRWLGEQYF; cdr3_nt: TGTGCCAGCAATTCCAGGCGTTGGCTCGGCGAGCAGTACTTC
j_call: TRBJ1-3; clone_size: -; d_call: -; v_call: TRBV4-3; cdr3_aa: CASSQDTGSSGNTIYF; cdr3_nt: TGCGCCAGCAGCCAAGATACTGGGTCCTCTGGAAACACCATATATTTT
j_call: TRBJ1-1; clone_size: many; d_call: -; v_call: TRBV20-1; cdr3_aa: CSAPPGEPGWDTEAFF; cdr3_nt: TGCAGTGCGCCACCGGGTGAACCGGGGTGGGACACTGAAGCTTTCTTT
j_call: TRBJ2-2; clone_size: few; d_call: -; v_call: TRBV2; cdr3_aa: CASSGIRGRTGELFF; cdr3_nt: TGTGCCAGCAGTGGAATTCGGGGGAGGACCGGGGAGCTGTTTTTT
j_call: TRBJ2-3; clone_size: few; d_call: TRBD1; v_call: TRBV6-6; cdr3_aa: CASRVTTGTGFVADTQYF; cdr3_nt: TGTGCCAGCAGGGTAACCACCGGGACAGGTTTTGTGGCAGATACGCAGTATTTT
j_call: TRBJ1-1; clone_size: -; d_call: -; v_call: TRBV4-1; cdr3_aa: CASSRDRLNTEAFF; cdr3_nt: TGCGCCAGCAGCCGAGACAGATTGAACACTGAAGCTTTCTTT
j_call: TRBJ1-3; clone_size: many; d_call: -; v_call: TRBV3-1; cdr3_aa: CASSQETIGNTIYF; cdr3_nt: TGTGCCAGCAGCCAAGAAACGATTGGAAACACCATATATTTT
j_call: TRBJ2-3; clone_size: few; d_call: TRBD1; v_call: TRBV12-5; cdr3_aa: CASGFGDRGFGDTQYF; cdr3_nt: TGTGCTAGTGGTTTTGGGGACAGGGGTTTTGGCGATACGCAGTATTTT
j_call: TRBJ1-5; clone_size: -; d_call: -; v_call: TRBV6-1; cdr3_aa: CASSARFSQPQHF; cdr3_nt: TGTGCCAGCAGCGCAAGGTTTAGTCAGCCCCAGCATTTT
j_call: TRBJ2-1; clone_size: few; d_call: -; v_call: TRBV4-1; cdr3_aa: CASSQDRAPYNEQFF; cdr3_nt: TGCGCCAGCAGCCAAGATCGTGCGCCCTACAATGAGCAGTTCTTC
j_call: TRBJ2-2; clone_size: many; d_call: -; v_call: TRBV7-8; cdr3_aa: CASTQDNTGELFF; cdr3_nt: TGTGCCAGCACCCAGGACAACACCGGGGAGCTGTTTTTT
j_call: TRBJ2-5; clone_size: many; d_call: -; v_call: TRBV7-2; cdr3_aa: CASSLRGQETQYF; cdr3_nt: TGTGCCAGCAGTTTAAGAGGACAAGAGACCCAGTACTTC
j_call: TRBJ2-3; clone_size: -; d_call: -; v_call: TRBV11-2; cdr3_aa: CASSVDGGRTDTQYF; cdr3_nt: TGTGCCAGCAGCGTAGACGGGGGACGCACAGATACGCAGTATTTT
j_call: TRBJ2-2; clone_size: -; d_call: TRBD1; v_call: TRBV19; cdr3_aa: CATRQGNTGELFF; cdr3_nt: TGTGCCACCAGACAGGGCAACACCGGGGAGCTGTTTTTT
j_call: TRBJ2-3; clone_size: -; d_call: -; v_call: TRBV6-5; cdr3_aa: CASSWHPLTDTQYF; cdr3_nt: TGTGCCAGCAGTTGGCACCCGCTCACAGATACGCAGTATTTT
j_call: TRBJ1-4; clone_size: -; d_call: -; v_call: TRBV20-1; cdr3_aa: CSARVGTNEKLFF; cdr3_nt: TGCAGTGCTAGAGTTGGGACTAATGAAAAACTGTTTTTT
j_call: TRBJ1-3; clone_size: -; d_call: -; v_call: TRBV18; cdr3_aa: CASSGGRLSGNTIYF; cdr3_nt: TGTGCCAGCTCAGGGGGACGGCTCTCTGGAAACACCATATATTTT
j_call: TRBJ2-2; clone_size: -; d_call: -; v_call: TRBV7-9; cdr3_aa: CASSLGPIYTGELFF; cdr3_nt: TGTGCCAGCAGCTTAGGGCCGATTTACACCGGGGAGCTGTTTTTT
j_call: TRBJ2-3; clone_size: few; d_call: TRBD1; v_call: TRBV6-2/TRBV6-3; cdr3_aa: CASSPSGTGGVNTQYF; cdr3_nt: TGTGCCAGCAGCCCCTCCGGGACAGGGGGAGTAAATACGCAGTATTTT
j_call: TRBJ2-2; clone_size: -; d_call: -; v_call: TRBV4-2; cdr3_aa: CASSQDEGGDTGELFF; cdr3_nt: TGTGCCAGCAGCCAAGATGAGGGGGGGGACACCGGGGAGCTGTTTTTT
j_call: TRBJ2-5; clone_size: -; d_call: TRBD2; v_call: TRBV13; cdr3_aa: CASSLGGLAGQETQYF; cdr3_nt: TGTGCCAGCAGCTTGGGCGGACTAGCGGGCCAAGAGACCCAGTACTTC
j_call: TRBJ2-1; clone_size: many; d_call: TRBD2; v_call: TRBV5-1; cdr3_aa: CASSLGSGESSYNEQFF; cdr3_nt: TGCGCCAGCAGCTTGGGTAGCGGGGAGAGCTCCTACAATGAGCAGTTCTTC
j_call: TRBJ2-5; clone_size: -; d_call: TRBD2; v_call: TRBV6-5; cdr3_aa: CASSHSGGRETQYF; cdr3_nt: TGTGCCAGCAGTCACAGCGGGGGCCGGGAGACCCAGTACTTC
j_call: TRBJ2-1; clone_size: -; d_call: -; v_call: TRBV5-1; cdr3_aa: CASLFGPEGTSNEQFF; cdr3_nt: TGCGCCAGCCTGTTTGGTCCGGAAGGGACCTCCAATGAGCAGTTCTTC
j_call: TRBJ1-1; clone_size: few; d_call: TRBD1; v_call: TRBV5-1; cdr3_aa: CASSLQTGTSEAFF; cdr3_nt: TGCGCCAGCAGCCTCCAGACAGGGACATCTGAAGCTTTCTTT
j_call: TRBJ1-2; clone_size: few; d_call: TRBD1; v_call: TRBV20-1; cdr3_aa: CSALRPETGIHGYTF; cdr3_nt: TGCAGTGCTCTACGCCCCGAGACAGGGATACATGGCTACACCTTC
j_call: TRBJ2-1; clone_size: few; d_call: -; v_call: TRBV18; cdr3_aa: CASSPPSAPLSSYNEQFF; cdr3_nt: TGTGCCAGCTCACCACCGTCAGCCCCCTTGAGCTCCTACAATGAGCAGTTCTTC
j_call: TRBJ2-3; clone_size: many; d_call: -; v_call: TRBV11-2; cdr3_aa: CASTLGGAYTQYF; cdr3_nt: TGTGCCAGCACCCTAGGGGGGGCTTATACGCAGTATTTT
j_call: TRBJ2-3; clone_size: few; d_call: -; v_call: TRBV28; cdr3_aa: CASSWSGPSTDTQYF; cdr3_nt: TGTGCCAGCAGTTGGTCCGGCCCTAGCACAGATACGCAGTATTTT
j_call: TRBJ2-3; clone_size: -; d_call: -; v_call: TRBV20-1; cdr3_aa: CVISSGTDTQYF; cdr3_nt: TGTGTAATCTCTAGCGGCACAGATACGCAGTATTTT
j_call: TRBJ2-3; clone_size: -; d_call: -; v_call: TRBV7-2; cdr3_aa: CASSLSTVSTDTQYF; cdr3_nt: TGTGCCAGCAGCTTAAGTACAGTATCCACAGATACGCAGTATTTT